This T cell receptor (beta chain) was sequenced during a study of T cells after yellow fever vaccination. This clonotype has only a few counts. What it binds is unknown. One entry per CDR3 protein results from TCRdb running MiXCR on the 5' RACE reads. The table records under 300,000 distinct CDR3 sequences, around 7% of them present only once. General study findings and limits: Weaker overall, the secondary response nonetheless peaked faster (day 5 versus 15).

The CDR3 spans 16 residues. The germline V gene has CDR1 DFQATT and CDR2 SNEGSKA (reference sequence). V was trimmed by 2 bases and J by 6 bases, leaving 19 bases between them. The sequence was obtained from a man aged 25 to 45 who received the YFV17D yellow fever vaccine. This chain connects TRBV20-1 to TRBJ2-2; D is undetermined. This specimen consisted of CD4+ T cells sorted from PBMCs, obtained 15 days after the yellow fever booster vaccination. CDR3 DNA: TGCAGTGCTAGATCCACCTCCCCTCGCGGAGCCGGGGAGCTGTTTTTT. This gives the protein CSARSTSPRGAGELFF.